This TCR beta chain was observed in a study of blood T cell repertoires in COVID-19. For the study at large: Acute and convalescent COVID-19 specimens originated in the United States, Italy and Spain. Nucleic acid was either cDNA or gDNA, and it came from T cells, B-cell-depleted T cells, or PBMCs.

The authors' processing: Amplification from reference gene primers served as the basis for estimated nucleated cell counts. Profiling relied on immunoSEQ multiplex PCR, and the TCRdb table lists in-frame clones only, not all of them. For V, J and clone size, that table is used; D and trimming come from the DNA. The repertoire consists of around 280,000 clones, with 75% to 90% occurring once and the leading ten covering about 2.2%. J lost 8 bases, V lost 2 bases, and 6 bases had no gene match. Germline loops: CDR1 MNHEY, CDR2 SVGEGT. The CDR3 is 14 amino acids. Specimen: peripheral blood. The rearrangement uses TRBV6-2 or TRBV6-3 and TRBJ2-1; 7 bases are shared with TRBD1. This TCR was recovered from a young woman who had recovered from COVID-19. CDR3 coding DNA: TGTGCCAGCAGTTACCCGACAGGGTGGTATGAGCAGTTCTTC. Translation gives CASSYPTGWYEQFF.